The 31 T cell receptor beta chains presented below share a single source sample, sequenced in a study of graft-versus-host responses after intestinal transplantation. The antigens of these receptors remain unknown. Produced via immunoSEQ multiplex PCR; TCRdb's table is partial and in-frame only. The repertoire holds 130,000 or so clones, with 85% to 95% as singletons. This material consisted of unstimulated CD4+ T cells sorted from spleen or lymph node cells, taken before intestinal transplant. The source of these receptors is a human donor who received an intestinal transplant.

CDR3 region: CASSQSALAEAFF. The CDR3 DNA reads as TGTGCCAGCTCACAATCAGCGTTGGCGGAAGCTTTCTTT. V is TRBV18 and J is TRBJ1-1; D uncertain. Germline V gene data show CDR1 as KGHSH and CDR2 as LQKENI. V lost 4 bases to trimming and J lost 8 bases, with 14 bases between them. The CDR3 length is 13 residues.

This chain connects TRBV2 to TRBJ2-2, with TRBD1 matching 9 bases. This CDR3 comprises 16 residues. J gave up 6 bases and V 6 bases, and 11 bases lay outside the gene matches. Germline CDR1 and CDR2: SNHLY and FYNNEI. Here the CDR3 reads CASSYQPGQGPGELFF. In DNA, the CDR3 is TGTGCCAGCAGCTACCAACCGGGACAGGGACCCGGGGAGCTGTTTTTT.

This sequence joins TRBV9 and TRBJ2-3; D is uncertain. This CDR3 has 14 amino acids. From germline, CDR1 is SGDLS and CDR2 YYNGEE. V lost 1 base to trimming and J lost 4 bases, with 10 bases between them. The CDR3 sequence is CASSVWPRPDTQYF. CDR3 nucleotide sequence: TGTGCCAGCAGCGTATGGCCCCGCCCAGATACGCAGTATTTT.

CDR3 DNA sequence: TGTGCCAGCAGCTTGTCCCAAGGACCCCTATCCGCTGAAGCTTTCTTT. Translated: CASSLSQGPLSAEAFF. The rearrangement uses TRBV5-4 and TRBJ1-1, with D unresolved. V dropped 1 base and J dropped 6 bases, with 19 bases sitting between them. Germline CDR1 and CDR2: SGHNT and YYREEE (reference sequence). The CDR3 is made up of 16 amino acids.

The chain couples TRBV12-5 to TRBJ1-5; the D gene is possibly TRBD1 (6 bases). The CDR3 is made up of 16 amino acids. CDR1 and CDR2 from the germline V gene are LGHNT and FRNRAP. V was cut by 1 base and J by 1 base, with 11 bases left in between. The CDR3 protein is CASGLGDRISNQPQHF. The CDR3 bases are TGTGCTAGTGGTTTGGGAGACAGGATCAGCAATCAGCCCCAGCATTTT.

This rearrangement joins TRBV15 to TRBJ2-7; D is possibly TRBD2 (6 bases). Deletions cut 5 bases from V and 0 bases from J, with 8 bases between. The CDR3 loop spans 13 amino acids. The germline CDR1 and CDR2 sequences are LNHNV and YYDKDF (reference sequence). The CDR3 loop reads CATSREFSYEQYF. Here the CDR3 DNA reads TGTGCCACCAGCCGGGAGTTCTCCTACGAGCAGTACTTC.

The chain is built from TRBV9 and TRBJ2-1; TRBD2 agrees at 11 bases. Germline V gives CDR1 SGDLS, CDR2 YYNGEE. The CDR3 is made up of 16 amino acids. Unmatched junction bases numbered 5, after V lost 0 bases and J lost 6 bases. The CDR3 nucleotides are TGTGCCAGCAGCGTAGACCTAGCGGGGGGTATCAATGAGCAGTTCTTC. Translation gives CASSVDLAGGINEQFF. The complete variable domain, with remaining parts taken from reference TRBV9 and TRBJ2-1, reads DSGVTQTPKHLITATGQRVTLRCSPRSGDLSVYWYQQSLDQGLQFLIQYYNGEERAKGNILERFSAQQFPDLHSELNLSSLELGDSALYFCASSVDLAGGINEQFFGPGTRLTVL.

This chain uses TRBV25-1 with TRBJ1-1, with a tentative D call TRBD1 (5 bases). Trimming took 2 bases from V and 0 from J, leaving 16 bases between them. Germline V CDR1 and CDR2: MGHDK, SYGVNS. The length of the CDR3 is 17 residues. CDR3 bases: TGTGCCAGCAGTGAAAGGGGTTTCCAGTTTCTGAACACTGAAGCTTTCTTT. It translates to CASSERGFQFLNTEAFF. Complete variable domain (other parts from reference TRBV25-1 and TRBJ1-1): EADIYQTPRYLVIGTGKKITLECSQTMGHDKMYWYQQDPGMELHLIHYSYGVNSTEKGDLSSESTVSRIRTEHFPLTLESARPSHTSQYLCASSERGFQFLNTEAFFGQGTRLTVV.

The table lists this clone with a count of one. The V call is TRBV13, the J call TRBJ2-7; no definite D call. Germline loops: CDR1 PRHDT, CDR2 FYEKMQ (reference sequence). This CDR3 is 14 amino acids long. Trimming removed 1 base at V and 6 bases at J, with 13 bases between. The chain's CDR3 is CASSLVSGTGEQYF. The DNA for the CDR3 is TGTGCCAGCAGCTTAGTATCCGGCACGGGCGAGCAGTACTTC.

The chain carries TRBV6-1 and TRBJ2-5; D remains ambiguous. Trimming left V 7 bases short and J 5 bases short, with 17 bases between. This CDR3 has 14 residues. Germline V lookup: CDR1 MNHNS, CDR2 SASEGT. In nucleotides, the CDR3 is TGTGCCAGCACTGGTTGGGGTAGTGGGGAGACCCAGTACTTC. Translated: CASTGWGSGETQYF.

This clone was picked up one time. This chain connects TRBV14 to TRBJ2-1, with 9 bases that match TRBD2. This CDR3 comprises 18 residues. Germline CDR1 and CDR2: SGHDN and FVKESK. The junction had 9 bases not matched to a gene; V was cut back by 0 bases and J by 3 bases. CDR3 in amino acids: CASSQEAGGPGYYNEQFF. The CDR3, as DNA: TGTGCCAGCAGCCAAGAGGCGGGGGGGCCAGGGTACTACAATGAGCAGTTCTTC.

V usage is TRBV27 and J usage is TRBJ1-1, with 7 bases that match TRBD1. The CDR3 covers 15 residues. V gave up 6 bases and J gave up 1 base; unmatched junction bases: 8. Germline-derived CDR1 and CDR2 are MNHEY and SMNVEV (reference sequence). This CDR3 is CASRRRQGQNTEAFF. CDR3 bases: TGTGCCAGCAGGCGAAGACAGGGACAGAACACTGAAGCTTTCTTT.

This sequence joins TRBV9 and TRBJ1-4, with TRBD1 as a possible D gene (6 bases). Germline V CDR1 and CDR2: SGDLS, YYNGEE. The CDR3 extends over 14 amino acids. Trimming took off 0 bases at V and 6 bases at J, with 9 bases between the two ends. CDR3 amino acids: CASSVGAGDEKLFF. In DNA, the CDR3 is TGTGCCAGCAGCGTAGGGGCAGGGGATGAAAAACTGTTTTTT. Full variable domain (remainder filled in from reference TRBV9 and TRBJ1-4): DSGVTQTPKHLITATGQRVTLRCSPRSGDLSVYWYQQSLDQGLQFLIQYYNGEERAKGNILERFSAQQFPDLHSELNLSSLELGDSALYFCASSVGAGDEKLFFGSGTQLSVL.

The chain employs TRBV5-1 and TRBJ1-3; D perhaps matches TRBD1 (6 bases). Germline V gene data show CDR1 as SGHRS and CDR2 as YFSETQ. Deletions cut 4 bases from V and 4 bases from J, with 15 bases between. This CDR3 has 15 amino acids. CDR3 coding DNA: TGCGCCAGCAGCAGTTCACAGGGATCGGGAAACACCATATATTTT. Translated, it gives CASSSSQGSGNTIYF.

V and J are TRBV30 and TRBJ1-3; 7 bases fit TRBD1. After removal of 3 bases from V and 0 bases from J, the junction contained 2 bases not matched to a gene. Germline-derived CDR1 and CDR2 are GTSNPN and SVGIG (reference sequence). This CDR3 spans 14 amino acids. The CDR3 DNA is TGTGCCTGGAGCCGGACAGGCTCTGGAAACACCATATATTTT. Residues: CAWSRTGSGNTIYF. Complete variable domain (other parts from reference TRBV30 and TRBJ1-3): SQTIHQWPATLVQPVGSPLSLECTVEGTSNPNLYWYRQAAGRGLQLLFYSVGIGQISSEVPQNLSASRPQDRQFILSSKKLLLSDSGFYLCAWSRTGSGNTIYFGEGSWLTVV.

The chain joins TRBV5-1 to TRBJ2-3; TRBD2 aligns across 11 bases. Germline trimming cut 0 bases from V and 3 bases from J; bases unmatched to any gene: 9. The V gene's germline CDR1 is SGHRS and CDR2 YFSETQ. The CDR3 length is 18 residues. CDR3 DNA: TGCGCCAGCAGCTTGGGAATTATAGCGGGGGGGATGACAGATACGCAGTATTTT. Its protein is CASSLGIIAGGMTDTQYF.

This clone came up once. Written as DNA, the CDR3 is TGTGCCAGCAGCCTCACCCAGGGGATGGAGACCCAGTACTTC. It codes for CASSLTQGMETQYF. This sequence joins TRBV13 and TRBJ2-5; maybe TRBD1 (6 bases). Trimming removed 5 bases at V and 5 bases at J, with 15 bases between. CDR1 and CDR2 (germline): PRHDT, FYEKMQ (reference sequence). This CDR3 comprises 14 residues.

The V gene is TRBV19, the J gene TRBJ2-7, with D perhaps TRBD1 (8 bases). CDR1 and CDR2 (germline): LNHDA, SQIVND (reference sequence). The ends were cut back, 4 bases at V and 1 base at J, with 17 bases in the middle. The CDR3 extends over 16 amino acids. The CDR3 DNA follows: TGTGCCAGTAGTAACAGGGGGAGGGGGCCTTCCTACGAGCAGTACTTC. Protein sequence: CASSNRGRGPSYEQYF.

This sequence joins TRBV7-9 and TRBJ2-1; TRBD1 might be the D (5 bases). Trimming shortened V by 5 bases and J by 4 bases, and 18 bases separated the two germline ends. Germline CDR1 SEHNR, CDR2 FQNEAQ (reference sequence). This CDR3 contains 16 residues. The CDR3 is CASSPKWQGTYNEQFF. CDR3 sequence (DNA): TGTGCCAGCAGCCCTAAGTGGCAGGGAACATACAATGAGCAGTTCTTC.

The genes are TRBV11-1 and TRBJ2-3; no reliable D call. Germline V gene data show CDR1 as SGHAT and CDR2 as FQDESV (reference sequence). CDR3 length: 16 amino acids. Trimming removed 0 bases at V and 2 bases at J, with 12 bases between. This chain's CDR3 is CASSLAGPPNTDTQYF. CDR3 DNA: TGTGCCAGCAGCTTAGCCGGGCCCCCTAACACAGATACGCAGTATTTT.

J is TRBJ2-1 and V is TRBV7-9; D possibly matches TRBD1 or TRBD2 (7 bases each). Trimming took off 4 bases at V and 7 bases at J, with 17 bases between the two ends. This CDR3 is 15 amino acids long. CDR1 is SEHNR, CDR2 FQNEAQ, per germline (reference sequence). CDR3: CASSYRQGGDNEQFF. In nucleotides, the CDR3 is TGTGCCAGCAGCTATAGACAGGGAGGGGATAATGAGCAGTTCTTC.

V usage is TRBV4-1 and J usage is TRBJ1-6; weak D call: TRBD1 (5 bases). The germline CDR1 and CDR2 sequences are MGHRA and YSYEKL. The CDR3 has 15 residues. V lost 0 bases and J lost 9, with 12 bases in between. The CDR3 here is CASSQDGRVGSPLHF. DNA of the CDR3: TGCGCCAGCAGCCAAGATGGCAGGGTTGGTTCACCCCTCCACTTT.

The chain uses TRBV5-1 and TRBJ2-7; 8 nucleotides agree with TRBD2. CDR3 length: 16 residues. V was clipped by 0 bases and J by 4 bases; unmatched bases: 9. Germline CDR1 and CDR2: SGHRS and YFSETQ. The CDR3: CASSLGLFGGVYEQYF. The CDR3 coding sequence is TGCGCCAGCAGCTTGGGATTGTTCGGGGGGGTATACGAGCAGTACTTC.

The chain combines TRBV30 with TRBJ2-5; 12 positions agree with TRBD1. J gave up 5 bases and V 4 bases, and 5 bases lay outside the gene matches. CDR1 is GTSNPN, CDR2 SVGIG, per germline (reference sequence). CDR3 length: 14 residues. The DNA of the CDR3 is TGTGCCTGGATCGGGACAGGGGGCGTGGAGACCCAGTACTTC. Amino acid sequence: CAWIGTGGVETQYF.

The chain uses TRBV19 and TRBJ1-2; TRBD1 is a possible D gene (5 bases). The CDR3 has 14 residues. Germline loops: CDR1 LNHDA, CDR2 SQIVND (reference sequence). The ends were cut back, 3 bases at V and 4 bases at J, with 12 bases in the middle. For the CDR3, the DNA is TGTGCCAGTAGTATTAGAGGGGCCCCCTATGGCTACACCTTC. Translation gives CASSIRGAPYGYTF. Using reference TRBV19 and TRBJ1-2 for the parts outside the CDR3, the full variable domain is DGGITQSPKYLFRKEGQNVTLSCEQNLNHDAMYWYRQDPGQGLRLIYYSQIVNDFQKGDIAEGYSVSREKKESFPLTVTSAQKNPTAFYLCASSIRGAPYGYTFGSGTRLTVV.

Worth noting for this clone: Its ends do not fully match the called genes, so a read error is possible. The chain employs TRBV28 and TRBJ1-2, with a possible D match to TRBD1 (5 bases). The CDR3 has 12 amino acids. Looked up from germline, CDR1 is MDHEN and CDR2 is SYDVKM. CDR3 nucleotides: TGTGCCAGCAGAATGGCAGGGAATGGTTACACCTTC. The encoded protein is CASRMAGNGYTF.

This rearrangement joins TRBV7-9 to TRBJ2-2, with 10 bases lining up with TRBD1. CDR1 is SEHNR, CDR2 FQNEAQ, per germline (reference sequence). V shed 5 bases and J 3 bases; nucleotides not matched to a gene: 12. The CDR3 is 18 residues long. For the CDR3, the DNA is TGTGCCAGCAGCGCCGTCCCGGGACAGGGGATAGACACCGGGGAGCTGTTTTTT. The encoded protein is CASSAVPGQGIDTGELFF.

This clone was found once. The V call is TRBV7-2, the J call TRBJ2-3, with TRBD2 matching over 7 bases. The V gene end was trimmed by 5 bases and the J gene end by 9 bases; junction bases not matched to a gene: 8. Germline CDR1 and CDR2: SGHTA and FQGNSA. The CDR3 has 13 residues. The CDR3 loop is CASSPLWGGTQYF. For the CDR3, the DNA is TGTGCCAGCAGCCCACTGTGGGGGGGGACGCAGTATTTT.

The genes are TRBV29-1 and TRBJ2-1, with D uncertain. CDR1 is SQVTM, CDR2 ANQGSEA, per germline. The length of the CDR3 is 14 residues. V dropped 4 bases and J dropped 0 bases, with 10 bases sitting between them. The CDR3 here is CSVAAVLSYNEQFF. As DNA, the CDR3 is TGCAGCGTTGCGGCAGTCCTCTCCTACAATGAGCAGTTCTTC.

CDR3 loop: CASSNSGGPAWAQYF. The CDR3 nucleotides are TGTGCCAGCAGTAATAGCGGGGGGCCGGCATGGGCCCAGTACTTC. This sequence joins TRBV6-5 and TRBJ2-5, with TRBD2 matching 10 bases. The germline gives CDR1 MNHEY, CDR2 SVGAGI. This CDR3 spans 15 amino acids. The V and J ends lost 5 bases and 9 bases, in that order; junction bases with no gene match: 12.

The V gene is TRBV6-1, the J gene TRBJ1-1; D is possibly TRBD1 (5 bases). Trimming shortened V by 3 bases and J by 0 bases, and 11 bases separated the two germline ends. The CDR3 extends over 15 amino acids. Germline lookup yields CDR1 MNHNS and CDR2 SASEGT. The CDR3 sequence is CASSDRRGMNTEAFF. The CDR3 DNA reads TGTGCCAGCAGTGATCGGCGGGGGATGAACACTGAAGCTTTCTTT.